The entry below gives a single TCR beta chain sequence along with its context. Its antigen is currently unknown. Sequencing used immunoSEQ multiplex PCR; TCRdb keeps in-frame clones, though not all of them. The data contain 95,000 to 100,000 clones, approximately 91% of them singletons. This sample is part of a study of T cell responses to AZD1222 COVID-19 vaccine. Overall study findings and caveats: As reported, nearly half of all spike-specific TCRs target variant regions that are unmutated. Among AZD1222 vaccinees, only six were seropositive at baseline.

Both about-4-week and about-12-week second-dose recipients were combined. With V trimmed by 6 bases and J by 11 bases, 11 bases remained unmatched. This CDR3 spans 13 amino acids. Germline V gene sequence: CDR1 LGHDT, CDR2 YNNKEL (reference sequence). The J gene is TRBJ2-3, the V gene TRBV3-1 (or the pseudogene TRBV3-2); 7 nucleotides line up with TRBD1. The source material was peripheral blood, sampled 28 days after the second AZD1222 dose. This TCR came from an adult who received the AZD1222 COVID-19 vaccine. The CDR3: CASSIQGPSEQYF. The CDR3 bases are TGTGCCAGCAGTATACAGGGGCCTAGTGAGCAGTATTTT.